Presented here are 15 T cell receptor beta chains from one specimen sequenced in a study of regulatory T cells in long-lasting Graves disease. This sample's time point: persistent/refractory GD, antithyroid drugs over 5 years with positive TRAb. RNA isolated from PBMCs was used to make the TCR library. In building TCR beta libraries, iRepertoire HTBI primers were used together with Arm-PCR of CDR3 regions. MiXCR was run by TCRdb on the multiplex PCR reads, yielding one entry per CDR3 protein. Here the sample spans 300,000 to 500,000 distinct CDR3 sequences, around 21% being singletons. This specimen was peripheral blood mononuclear cells (PBMCs), taken when the disease was refractory, from a patient treated with antithyroid drugs. The receptor source for this set is a female donor with Graves disease.

This clonotype was seen a single time. The rearrangement joins TRBV9 to TRBJ2-2, with D uncertain. With 3 bases removed from V and 1 base from J, the gap between germline ends came to 7 bases. The CDR3 sequence is 14 residues long. Germline V gene sequence: CDR1 SGDLS, CDR2 YYNGEE. The CDR3 region is CASSADGNTGELFF. For the CDR3, the DNA is TGTGCCAGCAGCGCGGACGGGAACACCGGGGAGCTGTTTTTT. Filled out from reference TRBV9 and TRBJ2-2, the complete variable domain reads DSGVTQTPKHLITATGQRVTLRCSPRSGDLSVYWYQQSLDQGLQFLIQYYNGEERAKGNILERFSAQQFPDLHSELNLSSLELGDSALYFCASSADGNTGELFFGEGSRLTVL.

This clonotype showed up just once. With only one base between it and a far larger clone, this is likely a read error. The chain is built from TRBV28 and TRBJ2-5; 10 bases align to TRBD1. The tail of the sequence fits TRBJ2-7 better, so the J call may be wrong. The CDR3 sequence is 16 residues long. Germline CDR1 and CDR2: MDHEN and SYDVKM. The CDR3 DNA reads as TGTGCCAGCAGCCCCGCTACGGGACAGGGGATCTACGAGCAGTACTTC. The encoded protein is CASSPATGQGIYEQYF.

Comments on this clonotype: One end of the junction fails to match germline, which may point to a read error. The chain employs TRBV29-1 and TRBJ1-1; maybe TRBD1 (6 bases). The germline gives CDR1 SQVTM, CDR2 ANQGSEA. The CDR3 is 15 residues long. CDR3 protein: CSALGQPLMNTEALF. The CDR3 DNA reads TGCAGCGCCCTAGGACAGCCTCTCATGAACACTGAAGCTCTCTTT. Based on the CDR3 plus reference TRBV29-1 and TRBJ1-1, the full variable domain is SAVISQKPSRDICQRGTSLTIQCQVDSQVTMMFWYRQQPGQSLTLIATANQGSEATYESGFVIDKFPISRPNLTFSTLTVSNMSPEDSSIYLCSALGQPLMNTEALFGQGTRLTVV.

This clonotype was counted once. The chain uses TRBV20-1 and TRBJ2-7; 7 nucleotides match TRBD2. Germline loops: CDR1 DFQATT, CDR2 SNEGSKA (reference sequence). The CDR3 is 12 residues long. Trimming took 5 bases from V and 5 from J; bases not matched to a gene: 6. DNA for the CDR3: TGCAGTGCTCGGCGGGAGACGAACGAGCAGTACTTC. It encodes CSARRETNEQYF.

The rearrangement joins TRBV12-3 or TRBV12-4 to TRBJ1-1; 9 nucleotides agree with TRBD1. The V gene end was trimmed by 0 bases and the J gene end by 3 bases; junction bases not matched to a gene: 5. This CDR3 has 16 residues. CDR3 nucleotides: TGTGCCAGCAGTTTAGCGACAGGGGGTTTTGACACTGAAGCTTTCTTT. Amino acids: CASSLATGGFDTEAFF.

V and J are TRBV24-1 and TRBJ1-2; TRBD1 is a possible D gene (5 bases). The germline gives CDR1 KGHDR, CDR2 SFDVKD. CDR3 length equals 17 residues. V lost 5 bases and J lost 6, with 24 bases in between. CDR3: CATSGGGPPGVEDGYTF. CDR3 sequence (DNA): TGTGCCACCAGTGGGGGGGGACCACCGGGGGTAGAAGATGGCTACACCTTC.

To note about this clonotype: Given a much more abundant clone one base away, this may be a read error. This chain links TRBV6-1 with TRBJ1-6, with D perhaps TRBD1 (6 bases). Germline lookup yields CDR1 MNHNS and CDR2 SASEGT. There are 14 residues in the CDR3. CDR3 protein: CASRDSSNNSPLHF. The CDR3 nucleotides read TGTGCCAGCAGGGACAGCTCCAATAATTCACCCCTCCACTTT.

The genes are TRBV30 and TRBJ2-1, with D hard to call. From germline, CDR1 is GTSNPN and CDR2 SVGIG (reference sequence). Trimming removed 0 bases from V and 6 bases from J, with 18 bases in between. The CDR3 extends over 16 amino acids. CDR3 protein: CAWSVLLRALSNEQFF. The DNA of the CDR3 is TGTGCCTGGAGTGTACTTTTGAGAGCTCTCAGCAATGAGCAGTTCTTC.

There are many counts of this clonotype. The chain links TRBV12-3 or TRBV12-4 to TRBJ2-7, with 9 bases aligning to TRBD2. The length of the CDR3 is 14 residues. V was pared by 4 bases and J by 8 bases, with 9 bases of the junction left unmatched. The CDR3 bases are TGTGCCAGCAGTTCGCGGGAGGGGAGTAAGAAGCAGTACTTC. This gives the protein CASSSREGSKKQYF.

This clonotype was recorded many times. The chain combines TRBV12-3 or TRBV12-4 with TRBJ1-1; the match to TRBD1 covers 7 bases. V shed 6 bases and J 4 bases; nucleotides not matched to a gene: 2. The CDR3 consists of 12 residues. CDR3 nucleotide sequence: TGTGCCAGCAGGACAGGGAGCACTGAAGCTTTCTTT. It is translated as CASRTGSTEAFF.

The chain has TRBV20-1 and TRBJ2-5; 12 nucleotides align to TRBD2. The trim removed 6 bases at V and 5 bases at J, leaving 13 bases unmatched. The CDR3 runs to 16 residues. Looked up from germline, CDR1 is DFQATT and CDR2 is SNEGSKA (reference sequence). CDR3 sequence (DNA): TGCAGTGCCGCACTAGCGGGAGGCGAGATGGGGGAGACCCAGTACTTC. Translating gives CSAALAGGEMGETQYF.

Many counts were recorded for this clonotype. The gene calls are TRBV2 and TRBJ1-2, with D possibly TRBD1 on 6 matching bases. Germline CDR1 SNHLY, CDR2 FYNNEI. V was pared by 4 bases and J by 2 bases, with 8 bases between. CDR3 length: 13 amino acids. The CDR3 DNA sequence: TGTGCCAGCAGTGGGACAGCGAACTATGGCTACACCTTC. Protein product: CASSGTANYGYTF.

The chain joins TRBV20-1 to TRBJ1-1; TRBD1 is a possible D gene (6 bases). V dropped 5 bases and J dropped 0 bases, with 13 bases sitting between them. The CDR3 contains 14 residues. Germline V gene lookup returns CDR1 DFQATT and CDR2 SNEGSKA (reference sequence). The CDR3 nucleotides are TGCAGTGCTCTAGCCCGGGACATGAACACTGAAGCTTTCTTT. It translates to CSALARDMNTEAFF.

The chain couples TRBV20-1 to TRBJ2-1; 13 positions agree with TRBD2. Germline CDR1 DFQATT, CDR2 SNEGSKA (reference sequence). After removal of 5 bases from V and 3 bases from J, the junction contained 19 bases not matched to a gene. The CDR3 runs 20 residues. CDR3 coding DNA: TGCAGTGCTCTGCCGGGAACAACCGCGGGACTAGCGGGAATCTACAATGAGCAGTTCTTC. Translating it yields CSALPGTTAGLAGIYNEQFF.

The sample holds a few counts of this clonotype. The chain uses TRBV20-1 and TRBJ2-4; either TRBD1 or TRBD2 may supply D (6 bases each). This CDR3 is 15 amino acids long. Germline CDR1 reads DFQATT; CDR2 reads SNEGSKA (reference sequence). Trimming left V 6 bases short and J 4 bases short, with 19 bases between. For the CDR3, the DNA is TGCAGTGCCCTGTCCCTGGGGGGCCAAAAAAACATTCAGTACTTC. Translation gives CSALSLGGQKNIQYF.